This T cell receptor (beta chain) is drawn from a study of T cell responses to AZD1222 COVID-19 vaccine. Study findings and constraints: Repertoire sampling occurred only after the peak T cell response. Spike-specific TCR depth and breadth grew after two AZD1222 doses. The study found vaccine-associated CD4 TCRs spanning spike, dominant at 160-218 and 743-854. Females outnumbered males among donors, who were mostly white British; clonal diversity was possibly underestimated.

TCRdb's table, derived via immunoSEQ multiplex PCR, lists solely in-frame clones and lacks some. The table lists more than 90,000 clones, 70% to 90% of them singletons. The CDR3 consists of 16 residues. The V gene end was trimmed by 5 bases and the J gene end by 4 bases; junction bases not matched to a gene: 3. Germline-derived CDR1 and CDR2 are MRHNA and SNTAGT. With respect to this clone: Its target is unknown.

This sequence originates from an adult who received the AZD1222 COVID-19 vaccine. The chain has TRBV6-4 and TRBJ2-2; 14 bases map to TRBD2. The sample in question was peripheral blood, obtained 28 days after the second AZD1222 dose. The CDR3 nucleotides read TGTGCCAGCAGTCGGACTAGCGGGGGGACCACCGGGGAGCTGTTTTTT. This gives the protein CASSRTSGGTTGELFF.